This T cell receptor beta chain appears in the sequencing data of a study of blood T cell repertoires in COVID-19. Repertoires were generated with immunoSEQ multiplex PCR, while TCRdb's copy carries only in-frame clones and drops some. The table lists about 64,000 clones, around 80% of them singletons, with around 14% in the top ten. In Seattle, patients joined the study during active infection and were tracked longitudinally. This clone was counted a few times. The source of this sequence is a man aged 60 to 69 with COVID-19, enrolled during active disease. Sequencing input: peripheral blood.

CDR3 DNA sequence: TGTGCCAGCTCACCCTGGGCTAGCGGGAGAACCGAGCAGTACTTC. Protein product: CASSPWASGRTEQYF. The V and J genes are TRBV18 and TRBJ2-7; 10 bases are shared with TRBD2. The germline V gene has CDR1 KGHSH and CDR2 LQKENI. CDR3 length equals 15 residues. Germline trimming cut 3 bases from V and 6 bases from J; bases unmatched to any gene: 8.